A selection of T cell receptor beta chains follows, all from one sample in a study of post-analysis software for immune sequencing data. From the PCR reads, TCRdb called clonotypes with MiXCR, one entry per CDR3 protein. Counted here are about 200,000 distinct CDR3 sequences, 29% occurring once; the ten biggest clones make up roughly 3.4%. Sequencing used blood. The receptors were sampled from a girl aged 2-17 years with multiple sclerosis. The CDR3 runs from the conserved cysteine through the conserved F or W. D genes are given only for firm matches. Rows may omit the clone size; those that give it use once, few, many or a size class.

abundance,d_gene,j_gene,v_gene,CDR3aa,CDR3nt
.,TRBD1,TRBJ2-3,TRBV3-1,CASGQDRGQGSTDTQYF,TGTGCCAGCGGCCAAGATCGAGGACAGGGTAGCACAGATACGCAGTATTTT
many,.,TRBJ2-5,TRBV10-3,CAISDQETQYF,TGTGCCATCAGTGACCAAGAGACCCAGTACTTC
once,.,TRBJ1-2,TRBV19,CAGTGLPHGYTF,TGCGCCGGTACTGGACTGCCACATGGCTACACCTTC
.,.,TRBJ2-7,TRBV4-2,CASSLGRYYEQYF,TGTGCCAGCAGCCTTGGCAGGTACTACGAGCAGTACTTC
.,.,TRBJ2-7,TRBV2,CASSADRTSYEQYF,TGTGCCAGCAGCGCGGACAGAACGTCCTACGAGCAGTACTTC
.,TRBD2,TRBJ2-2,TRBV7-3,CASSLTGGGSGELFF,TGTGCCAGCAGCTTAACAGGCGGGGGGTCCGGGGAGCTGTTTTTT
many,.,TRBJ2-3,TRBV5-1,CASTPFGDTQYF,TGCGCCAGCACCCCCTTTGGGGATACGCAGTATTTT
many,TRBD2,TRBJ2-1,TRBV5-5,CASSRPTSGSLDEQFF,TGTGCCAGCAGCAGGCCTACTAGCGGGAGTCTCGATGAGCAGTTCTTC
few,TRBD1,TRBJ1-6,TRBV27,CASSFMTGKTPLHF,TGTGCCAGCAGTTTTATGACAGGGAAGACACCCCTCCACTTT
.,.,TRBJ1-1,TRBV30,CAWRSGMKLRNTEAFF,TGTGCCTGGAGATCAGGGATGAAATTGAGGAACACTGAAGCTTTCTTT
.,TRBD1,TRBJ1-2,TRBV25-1,CASRNLRGQGYTF,TGTGCCAGCAGAAACCTAAGGGGGCAAGGCTACACCTTC
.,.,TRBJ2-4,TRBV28,CTSMSVTGKNIQYF,TGTACCAGCATGTCGGTAACGGGCAAAAACATTCAGTACTTC
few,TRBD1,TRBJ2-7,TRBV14,CASSHVYTGTGVYEQYF,TGTGCCAGCAGCCACGTCTATACCGGGACAGGGGTGTACGAGCAGTACTTC
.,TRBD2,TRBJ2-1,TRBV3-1,CASSFIGLAGDEQFF,TGTGCCAGCAGCTTCATCGGACTAGCGGGAGATGAGCAGTTCTTC
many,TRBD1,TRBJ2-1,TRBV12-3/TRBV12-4,CASSAGQGSNEQFF,TGTGCCAGCAGTGCGGGACAGGGAAGCAATGAGCAGTTCTTC
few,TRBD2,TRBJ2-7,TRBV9,CASSVAPSGGAGQYF,TGTGCCAGCAGCGTAGCCCCTAGCGGGGGGGCCGGGCAGTACTTC
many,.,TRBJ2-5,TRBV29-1,CSVGTWGRGETQYF,TGCAGCGTTGGGACGTGGGGGCGCGGGGAGACCCAGTACTTC
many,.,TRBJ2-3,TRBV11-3,CASSFPGLAKSTDTQYF,TGTGCCAGCAGCTTCCCGGGTCTGGCGAAGAGCACAGATACGCAGTATTTT
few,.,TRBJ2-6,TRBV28,CASSSHRVSGANVLTF,TGTGCCAGCAGTTCCCACAGGGTCTCTGGGGCCAACGTCCTGACTTTC
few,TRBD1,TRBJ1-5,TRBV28,CASSLSEGARNQPQHF,TGTGCCAGCAGTTTATCTGAGGGGGCTCGAAATCAGCCCCAGCATTTT
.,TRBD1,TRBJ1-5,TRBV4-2,CASSQDGGGGYQPQHF,TGTGCCAGCAGCCAAGATGGAGGGGGCGGTTATCAGCCCCAGCATTTT
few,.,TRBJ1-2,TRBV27,CASSFSVFDYGYTF,TGTGCCAGCAGTTTCTCCGTTTTCGACTATGGCTACACCTTC
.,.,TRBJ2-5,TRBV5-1,CASTQGRGETQYF,TGCGCCAGCACCCAAGGACGGGGGGAGACCCAGTACTTC
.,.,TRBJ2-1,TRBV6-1,CASSLQADEQFF,TGTGCCAGCAGCTTACAGGCGGATGAGCAGTTCTTC
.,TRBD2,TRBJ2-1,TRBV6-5,CASSLTGTSEEQFF,TGTGCCAGCAGCCTAACTGGGACTAGTGAGGAGCAGTTCTTC
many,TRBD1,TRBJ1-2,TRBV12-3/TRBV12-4,CASSFDRVFGYTF,TGTGCCAGCAGTTTCGACAGGGTCTTCGGCTACACCTTC
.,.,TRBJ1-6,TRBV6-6,CASRSRREGGESPLHF,TGTGCCAGCCGGAGCCGGAGGGAGGGTGGGGAATCACCCCTCCACTTT
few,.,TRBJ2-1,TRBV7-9,CASSQRSLSYDEQFF,TGTGCCAGCAGCCAAAGGTCCCTCTCCTACGATGAGCAGTTCTTC
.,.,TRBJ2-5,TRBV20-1,CSARDQRIRTQYF,TGCAGTGCTAGAGATCAGAGGATTAGGACCCAGTACTTC
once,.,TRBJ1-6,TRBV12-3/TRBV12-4,CASRPRAQNSPPHF,TGTGCCAGCAGGCCACGGGCCCAGAATTCACCCCCCCACTTT
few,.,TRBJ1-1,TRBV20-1,CSARPRVTEAFF,TGCAGTGCTAGACCTAGGGTTACTGAAGCTTTCTTT
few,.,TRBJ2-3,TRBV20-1,CSEGSPRVPDTQYF,TGCAGTGAGGGTAGCCCCAGGGTCCCAGATACGCAGTATTTT
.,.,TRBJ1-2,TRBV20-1,CSARDLKGGFSYGYTF,TGCAGTGCTAGAGATCTCAAGGGGGGGTTTAGCTATGGCTACACCTTC
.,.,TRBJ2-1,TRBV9,CASSVSWASNEQFF,TGTGCCAGCAGCGTCTCATGGGCTAGCAATGAGCAGTTCTTC
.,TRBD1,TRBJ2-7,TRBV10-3,CAIGGQTYEQYF,TGTGCCATCGGGGGACAGACCTACGAGCAGTACTTC
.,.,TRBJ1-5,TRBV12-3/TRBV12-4,CASSLLATGSNQPQHF,TGTGCCAGCAGTTTATTGGCCACGGGTAGCAATCAGCCCCAGCATTTT
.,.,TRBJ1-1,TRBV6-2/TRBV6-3,CASRLSPAEAFF,TGTGCCAGCAGGCTCTCCCCGGCTGAAGCTTTCTTT
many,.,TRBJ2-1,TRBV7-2,CASSLINEQFF,TGTGCCAGCAGCTTAATCAATGAGCAGTTCTTC
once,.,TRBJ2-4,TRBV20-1,CSASARGIQYF,TGCAGTGCTAGTGCCCGGGGCATTCAGTACTTC
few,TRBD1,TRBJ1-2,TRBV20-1,CSARDPGQGIFTF,TGCAGTGCTAGAGATCCGGGACAGGGGATTTTCACCTTC
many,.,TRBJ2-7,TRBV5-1,CASSLDTNSYEQYF,TGCGCCAGCAGCCTAGACACGAATTCCTACGAGCAGTACTTC
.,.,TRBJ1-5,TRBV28,CATSRGALSNQPQHF,TGTGCCACTTCCCGGGGGGCGCTTAGCAATCAGCCCCAGCATTTT
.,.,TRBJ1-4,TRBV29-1,CSVGTWGTNEKLFF,TGCAGCGTGGGGACATGGGGAACTAATGAAAAACTGTTTTTT
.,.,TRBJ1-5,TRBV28,CASRQGYNQPQHF,TGTGCCAGCAGGCAGGGTTACAATCAGCCCCAGCATTTT
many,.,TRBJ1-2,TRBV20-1,CSAVDFSGLGYTF,TGCAGTGCTGTCGACTTCTCGGGTCTCGGCTACACCTTC
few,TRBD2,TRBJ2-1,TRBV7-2,CASSSRGGRFTNNEEQFF,TGTGCCAGCAGCTCCCGCGGGGGGCGCTTCACCAACAATGAGGAGCAGTTCTTC
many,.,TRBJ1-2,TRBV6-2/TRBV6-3,CASSYPGRDGYGYTF,TGTGCCAGCAGTTACCCTGGCAGGGATGGATATGGCTACACCTTC
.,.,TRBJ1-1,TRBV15,CATSTEENTEAFF,TGTGCCACCAGCACCGAGGAGAACACTGAAGCTTTCTTT
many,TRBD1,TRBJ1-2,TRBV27,CASRQTGAYGYTF,TGTGCCAGCAGGCAGACAGGGGCCTATGGCTACACCTTC
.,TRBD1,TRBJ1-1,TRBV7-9,CASSLTGEGNTEAFF,TGTGCCAGCAGCTTAACAGGGGAAGGGAACACTGAAGCTTTCTTT
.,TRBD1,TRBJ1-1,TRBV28,CASNKQGAGYTEAFF,TGTGCCAGCAATAAACAGGGGGCTGGGTACACTGAAGCTTTCTTT
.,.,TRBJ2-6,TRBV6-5,CASHPAAGANVLTF,TGTGCCAGTCACCCAGCGGCGGGGGCCAACGTCCTGACTTTC
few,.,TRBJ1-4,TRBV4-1,CASSQEGSGSGGKLFF,TGCGCCAGCAGCCAAGAGGGTTCGGGGTCTGGGGGAAAACTGTTTTTT
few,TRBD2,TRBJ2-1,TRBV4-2,CASSQELGRGGNNEQFF,TGTGCCAGCAGCCAAGAACTCGGGCGGGGGGGGAACAATGAGCAGTTCTTC
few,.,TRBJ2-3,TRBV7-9,CASSLVQGSTDTQYF,TGTGCCAGCAGCTTAGTCCAGGGGAGCACAGATACGCAGTATTTT
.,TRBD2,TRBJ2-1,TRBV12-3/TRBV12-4,CASSYTSAIGNEQFF,TGTGCCAGCAGCTATACTAGCGCCATAGGCAATGAGCAGTTCTTC
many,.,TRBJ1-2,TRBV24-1,CATSDSSTQGGLNGYTF,TGTGCCACCAGTGACTCATCGACCCAGGGTGGTCTGAATGGCTACACCTTC
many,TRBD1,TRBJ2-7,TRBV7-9,CASSPDRGYEQYF,TGTGCCAGCAGCCCCGACAGGGGATACGAGCAGTACTTC
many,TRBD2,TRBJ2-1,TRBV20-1,CSASAGGRGEQFF,TGCAGTGCGTCAGCGGGGGGGCGTGGAGAGCAGTTCTTC